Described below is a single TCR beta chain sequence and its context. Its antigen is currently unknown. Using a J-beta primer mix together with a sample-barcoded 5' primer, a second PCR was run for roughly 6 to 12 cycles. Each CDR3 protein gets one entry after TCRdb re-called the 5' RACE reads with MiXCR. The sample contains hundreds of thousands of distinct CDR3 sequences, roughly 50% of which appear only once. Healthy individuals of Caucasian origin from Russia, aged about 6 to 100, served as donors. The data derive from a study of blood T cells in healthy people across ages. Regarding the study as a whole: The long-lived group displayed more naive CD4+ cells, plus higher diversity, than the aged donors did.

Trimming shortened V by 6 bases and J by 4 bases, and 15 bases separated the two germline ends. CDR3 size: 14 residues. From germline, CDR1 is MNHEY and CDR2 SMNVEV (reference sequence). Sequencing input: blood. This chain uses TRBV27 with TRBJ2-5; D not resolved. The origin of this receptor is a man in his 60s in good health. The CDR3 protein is CASRAAQWAETQYF. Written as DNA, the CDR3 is TGTGCCAGCAGGGCCGCCCAGTGGGCAGAGACCCAGTACTTC.